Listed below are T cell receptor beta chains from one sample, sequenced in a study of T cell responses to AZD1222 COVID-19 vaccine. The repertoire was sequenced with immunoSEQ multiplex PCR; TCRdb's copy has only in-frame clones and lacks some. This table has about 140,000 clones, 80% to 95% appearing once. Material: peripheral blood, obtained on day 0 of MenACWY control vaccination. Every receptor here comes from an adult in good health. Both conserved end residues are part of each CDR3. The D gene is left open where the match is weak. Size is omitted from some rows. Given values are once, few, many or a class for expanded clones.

CASSLGTGVFEKLFF | TGTGCCAGCAGCTTGGGGACAGGGGTTTTCGAAAAACTGTTTTTT | - | TRBD1 | TRBJ1-4 | TRBV7-9
CASSSRGQELFF | TGTGCCAGCAGCTCCCGGGGCCAGGAGCTGTTTTTT | - | - | TRBJ2-2 | TRBV7-3
CAWSQSKIRDNNQPQHF | TGTGCCTGGAGTCAAAGTAAGATCCGGGACAACAATCAGCCCCAGCATTTT | - | - | TRBJ1-5 | TRBV30
CASSQLLLAGGQGEQFF | TGTGCCAGCAGCCAACTGCTACTAGCGGGGGGGCAGGGTGAGCAGTTCTTC | - | TRBD2 | TRBJ2-1 | TRBV3-1/TRBV3-2
CASSLTWGGRNEQFF | TGTGCCAGCAGCTTAACCTGGGGGGGGCGAAATGAGCAGTTCTTC | - | - | TRBJ2-1 | TRBV11-3
CSGATGSSPGELFF | TGCAGCGGTGCGACAGGGTCTTCTCCCGGGGAGCTGTTTTTT | - | TRBD1 | TRBJ2-2 | TRBV29-1
CASSVAASGGFGELFF | TGTGCCAGCAGCGTAGCGGCTAGCGGGGGTTTCGGGGAGCTGTTTTTT | - | TRBD2 | TRBJ2-2 | TRBV9
CASSEFDRALNTEAFF | TGTGCCAGCTCCGAATTCGACAGGGCACTGAACACTGAAGCTTTCTTT | - | TRBD1 | TRBJ1-1 | TRBV18
CASSQTTQQGNYGYTF | TGCGCCAGCAGTCAAACAACTCAACAGGGGAACTATGGCTACACCTTC | - | TRBD1 | TRBJ1-2 | TRBV10-1
CASSLGPSTDTQYF | TGTGCCAGCAGCTTAGGCCCCAGCACAGATACGCAGTATTTT | - | - | TRBJ2-3 | TRBV11-3
CASSLDRGFSGEQYF | TGTGCCAGCAGCCTCGACAGGGGGTTCTCTGGGGAGCAGTACTTC | - | TRBD1 | TRBJ2-7 | TRBV7-2
CASSIKGMGNTEAFF | TGTGCCAGTAGTATAAAGGGGATGGGAAACACTGAAGCTTTCTTT | - | - | TRBJ1-1 | TRBV19
CASSNPRRGMNTEAFF | TGTGCCAGTAGTAACCCCAGGAGGGGGATGAACACTGAAGCTTTCTTT | - | - | TRBJ1-1 | TRBV19
CASSQDLPGANYGYTF | TGTGCCAGCAGCCAAGATCTCCCAGGGGCTAACTATGGCTACACCTTC | - | - | TRBJ1-2 | TRBV4-2
CASSLNAGTDGYTF | TGTGCCAGCAGCTTAAACGCGGGGACAGATGGCTACACCTTC | - | TRBD1 | TRBJ1-2 | TRBV7-2
CASSRTGSNYGYTF | TGTGCCAGCAGTAGGACAGGCTCTAACTATGGCTACACCTTC | - | TRBD1 | TRBJ1-2 | TRBV6-5
CASSLFRGANYYEQYF | TGTGCCAGCAGCTTATTTCGGGGGGCCAATTACTACGAGCAGTACTTC | - | - | TRBJ2-7 | TRBV11-2
CASSQDLAQHSNQPQHF | TGCGCCAGCAGCCAAGATCTTGCACAGCACAGCAATCAGCCCCAGCATTTT | - | - | TRBJ1-5 | TRBV4-1
CASRAYEQYF | TGTGCCAGCAGGGCCTACGAGCAGTACTTC | - | - | TRBJ2-7 | TRBV6-5
CASRQGSPEAFF | TGTGCCAGCAGGCAGGGGTCCCCCGAAGCTTTCTTT | - | - | TRBJ1-1 | TRBV28
CASSIERKGTEAFF | TGTGCCAGTAGTATAGAAAGGAAAGGCACTGAAGCTTTCTTT | - | - | TRBJ1-1 | TRBV19
CASKSGGDTEAFF | TGTGCCAGCAAATCAGGGGGGGACACTGAAGCTTTCTTT | - | TRBD1 | TRBJ1-1 | TRBV12-3/TRBV12-4
CASRLGEAFF | TGTGCCAGCAGATTGGGTGAAGCTTTCTTT | - | - | TRBJ1-1 | TRBV7-9
CASSVDDRVYGNTIYF | TGTGCCAGCAGCGTAGACGACAGGGTTTATGGAAACACCATATATTTT | - | TRBD1 | TRBJ1-3 | TRBV9
CASSIGQINEKLFF | TGTGCCAGCAGTATAGGGCAGATTAATGAAAAACTGTTTTTT | - | - | TRBJ1-4 | TRBV2
CASSEGTGWFTEAFF | TGTGCCAGCAGTGAAGGGACAGGGTGGTTCACTGAAGCTTTCTTT | - | TRBD1 | TRBJ1-1 | TRBV6-1
CASSDVGQEETQYF | TGTGCCAGCAGTGACGTCGGACAGGAGGAGACCCAGTACTTC | - | TRBD1 | TRBJ2-5 | TRBV2
CASSFGTGWEKLFF | TGTGCCAGCAGTTTTGGGACAGGGTGGGAAAAACTGTTTTTT | - | TRBD1 | TRBJ1-4 | TRBV28
CASSKRGGRHYGYTF | TGTGCCAGCAGCAAACGGGGAGGCAGGCACTATGGCTACACCTTC | - | - | TRBJ1-2 | TRBV6-5
CASRQGGDTDTQYF | TGTGCCAGCAGGCAGGGGGGCGACACAGATACGCAGTATTTT | - | - | TRBJ2-3 | TRBV28
CASSPGQGPYEQYF | TGTGCCAGCAGCCCGGGACAGGGTCCCTACGAGCAGTACTTC | once | TRBD1 | TRBJ2-7 | TRBV27
CASTLSGFLNTEAFF | TGTGCCAGCACCTTATCGGGTTTTTTGAACACTGAAGCTTTCTTT | few | - | TRBJ1-1 | TRBV6-5
CASSLAAGSYNEQFF | TGCGCCAGCAGCTTGGCGGCGGGGTCCTACAATGAGCAGTTCTTC | - | - | TRBJ2-1 | TRBV5-1
CASSQIGQKLFF | TGTGCCAGCAGCCAAATCGGTCAAAAACTGTTTTTT | - | - | TRBJ1-4 | TRBV3-1/TRBV3-2
CASSYSKQGVYEQYF | TGTGCCAGCAGTTACTCGAAACAGGGGGTCTACGAGCAGTACTTC | - | TRBD1 | TRBJ2-7 | TRBV6-5
CASSLGQAHSPLHF | TGTGCCAGCAGCTTGGGACAGGCGCATTCACCCCTCCACTTT | - | TRBD1 | TRBJ1-6 | TRBV7-2
CASSYVGSGANVLTF | TGTGCCAGCAGTTACGTGGGCTCTGGGGCCAACGTCCTGACTTTC | - | - | TRBJ2-6 | TRBV6-6